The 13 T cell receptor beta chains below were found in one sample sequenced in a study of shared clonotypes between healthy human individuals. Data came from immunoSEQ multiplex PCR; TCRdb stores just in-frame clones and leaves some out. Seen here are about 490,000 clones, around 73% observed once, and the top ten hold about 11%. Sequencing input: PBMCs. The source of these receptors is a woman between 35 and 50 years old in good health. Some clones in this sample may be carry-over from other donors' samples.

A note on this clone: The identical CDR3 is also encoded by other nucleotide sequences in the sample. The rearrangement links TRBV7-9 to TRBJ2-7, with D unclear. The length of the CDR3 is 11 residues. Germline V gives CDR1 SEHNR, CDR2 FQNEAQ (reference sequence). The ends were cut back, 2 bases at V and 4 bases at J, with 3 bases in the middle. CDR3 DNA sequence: TGTGCCAGCAGCTTATCTTACGAGCAGTACTTC. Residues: CASSLSYEQYF. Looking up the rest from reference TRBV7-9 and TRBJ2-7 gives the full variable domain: DTGVSQNPRHKITKRGQNVTFRCDPISEHNRLYWYRQTLGQGPEFLTYFQNEAQLEKSRLLSDRFSAERPKGSFSTLEIQRTEQGDSAMYLCASSLSYEQYFGPGTRLTVT.

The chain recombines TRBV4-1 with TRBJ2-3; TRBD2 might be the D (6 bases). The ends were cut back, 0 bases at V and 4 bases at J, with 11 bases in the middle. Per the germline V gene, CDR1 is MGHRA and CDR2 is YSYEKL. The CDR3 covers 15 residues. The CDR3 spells CASSQEGSGPDTQYF. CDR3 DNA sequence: TGCGCCAGCAGCCAAGAAGGTAGCGGACCAGATACGCAGTATTTT.

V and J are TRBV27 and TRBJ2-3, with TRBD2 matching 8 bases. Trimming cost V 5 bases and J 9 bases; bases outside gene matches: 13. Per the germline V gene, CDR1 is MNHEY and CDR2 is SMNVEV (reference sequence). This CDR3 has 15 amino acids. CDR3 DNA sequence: TGTGCCAGCAGTCCATATAGCGGGGTAGAGGGAACGCAGTATTTT. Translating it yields CASSPYSGVEGTQYF.

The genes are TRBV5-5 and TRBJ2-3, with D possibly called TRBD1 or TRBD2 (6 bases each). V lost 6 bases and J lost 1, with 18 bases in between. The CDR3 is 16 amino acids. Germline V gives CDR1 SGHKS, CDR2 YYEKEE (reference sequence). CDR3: CASTSRAGEGTDTQYF. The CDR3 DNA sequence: TGTGCCAGCACCTCCCGGGCAGGGGAGGGCACAGATACGCAGTATTTT.

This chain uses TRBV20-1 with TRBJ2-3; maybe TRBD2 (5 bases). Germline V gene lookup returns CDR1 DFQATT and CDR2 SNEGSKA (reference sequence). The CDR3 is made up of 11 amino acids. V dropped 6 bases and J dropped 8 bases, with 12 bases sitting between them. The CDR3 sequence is CSAPEGGTQYF. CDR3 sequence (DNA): TGCAGTGCCCCAGAGGGCGGTACGCAGTATTTT.

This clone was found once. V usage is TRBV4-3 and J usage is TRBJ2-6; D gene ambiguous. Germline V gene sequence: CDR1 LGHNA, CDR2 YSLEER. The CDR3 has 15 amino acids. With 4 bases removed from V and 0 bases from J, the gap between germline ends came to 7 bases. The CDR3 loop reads CASSPRPSGANVLTF. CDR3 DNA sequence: TGCGCCAGCAGCCCCCGTCCCTCTGGGGCCAACGTCCTGACTTTC.

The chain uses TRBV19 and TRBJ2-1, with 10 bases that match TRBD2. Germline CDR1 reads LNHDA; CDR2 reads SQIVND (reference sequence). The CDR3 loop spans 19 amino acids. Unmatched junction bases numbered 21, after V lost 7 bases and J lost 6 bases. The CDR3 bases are TGTGCCAGTACCTCCCTCGGCGGGTTTGAGCGGGAGGGGGCCAATGAGCAGTTCTTC. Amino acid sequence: CASTSLGGFEREGANEQFF.

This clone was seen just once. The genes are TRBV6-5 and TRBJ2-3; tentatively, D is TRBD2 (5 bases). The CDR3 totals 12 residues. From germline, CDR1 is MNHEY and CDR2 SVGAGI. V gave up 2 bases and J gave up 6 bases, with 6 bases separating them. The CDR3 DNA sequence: TGTGCCAGCAGTTACAGGGAGGATACGCAGTATTTT. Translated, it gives CASSYREDTQYF.

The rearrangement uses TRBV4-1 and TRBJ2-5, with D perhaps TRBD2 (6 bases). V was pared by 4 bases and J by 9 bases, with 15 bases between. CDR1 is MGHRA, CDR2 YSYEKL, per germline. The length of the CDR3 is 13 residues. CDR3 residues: CASSPGLQRAQYF. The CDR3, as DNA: TGCGCCAGCAGCCCGGGACTCCAGAGGGCCCAGTACTTC.

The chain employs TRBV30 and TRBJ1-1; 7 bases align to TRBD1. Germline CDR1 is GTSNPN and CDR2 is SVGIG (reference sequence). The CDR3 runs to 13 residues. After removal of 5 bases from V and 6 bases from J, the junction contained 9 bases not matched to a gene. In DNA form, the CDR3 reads TGTGCCTGGGATACAGGGGCGAGAGCTGAAGCTTTCTTT. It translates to CAWDTGARAEAFF.

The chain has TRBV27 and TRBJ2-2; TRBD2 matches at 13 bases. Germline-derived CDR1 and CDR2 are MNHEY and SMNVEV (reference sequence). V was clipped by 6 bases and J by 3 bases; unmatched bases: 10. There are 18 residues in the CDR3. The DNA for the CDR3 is TGTGCCAGCAGAACGCCGGGACTAGCGGGACTACACACCGGGGAGCTGTTTTTT. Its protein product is CASRTPGLAGLHTGELFF.

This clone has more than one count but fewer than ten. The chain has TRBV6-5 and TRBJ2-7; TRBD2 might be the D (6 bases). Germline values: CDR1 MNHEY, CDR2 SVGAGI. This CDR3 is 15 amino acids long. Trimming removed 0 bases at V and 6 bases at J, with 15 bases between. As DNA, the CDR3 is TGTGCCAGCAGTTACTCCCGGGACTCTTTCTCCGAGCAGTACTTC. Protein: CASSYSRDSFSEQYF.

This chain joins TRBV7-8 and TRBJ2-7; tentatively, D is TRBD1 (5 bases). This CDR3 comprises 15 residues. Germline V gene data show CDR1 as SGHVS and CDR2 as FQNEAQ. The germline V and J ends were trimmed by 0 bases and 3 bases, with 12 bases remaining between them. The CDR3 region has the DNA TGTGCCAGCAGCTTAGCTGCAGGGTTGAGCTACGAGCAGTACTTC. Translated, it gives CASSLAAGLSYEQYF.